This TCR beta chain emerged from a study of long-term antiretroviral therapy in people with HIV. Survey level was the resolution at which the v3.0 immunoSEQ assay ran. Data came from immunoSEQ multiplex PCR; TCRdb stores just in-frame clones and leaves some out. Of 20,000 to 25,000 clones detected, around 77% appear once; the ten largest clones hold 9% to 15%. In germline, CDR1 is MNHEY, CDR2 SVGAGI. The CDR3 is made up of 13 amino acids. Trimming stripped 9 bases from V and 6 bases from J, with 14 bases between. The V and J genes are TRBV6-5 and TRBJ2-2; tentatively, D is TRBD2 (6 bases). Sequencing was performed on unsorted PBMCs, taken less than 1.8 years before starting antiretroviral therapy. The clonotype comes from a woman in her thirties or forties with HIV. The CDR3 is CASTGVAAGELFF. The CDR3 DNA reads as TGTGCCAGTACGGGGGTGGCGGCCGGGGAGCTGTTTTTT.